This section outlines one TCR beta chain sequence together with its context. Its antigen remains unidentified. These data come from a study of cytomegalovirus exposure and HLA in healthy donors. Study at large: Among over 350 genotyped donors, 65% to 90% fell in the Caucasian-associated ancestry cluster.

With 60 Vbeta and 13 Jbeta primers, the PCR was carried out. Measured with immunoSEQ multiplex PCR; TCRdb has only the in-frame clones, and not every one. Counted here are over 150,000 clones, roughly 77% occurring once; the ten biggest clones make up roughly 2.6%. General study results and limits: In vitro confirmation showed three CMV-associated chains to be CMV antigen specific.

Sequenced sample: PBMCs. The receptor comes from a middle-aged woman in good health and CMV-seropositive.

This chain's CDR3 is CASSDRGRGKIYGYTF. The CDR3 DNA sequence: TGTGCCAGCAGTGACCGAGGCAGGGGGAAGATCTATGGCTACACCTTC. The rearrangement joins TRBV2 to TRBJ1-2; the match to TRBD1 covers 7 bases. CDR3 length: 16 amino acids. Per the germline V gene, CDR1 is SNHLY and CDR2 is FYNNEI. With V trimmed by 3 bases and J by 4 bases, 11 bases remained unmatched.